The rows below give T cell receptor beta chains drawn from one sample of a study of blood T cell repertoires in COVID-19. This table comes from immunoSEQ multiplex PCR, and its TCRdb copy is limited to in-frame clones, with some not included. The sample carries about 460,000 clones, about 85% recorded once. Sequences were obtained from PBMCs or T cells enriched from blood (not recorded which). All receptors come from a woman aged 55-75 years who had recovered from COVID-19. The CDR3 runs from the conserved cysteine through the conserved F or W. D genes are given only for firm matches. Where a row states a size, it is once, few, many or the class of an expanded clone; other rows omit it.

size: few; J: TRBJ2-3; D: -; V: TRBV14; CDR3: CASSQLWDNSDTQYF; DNA: TGTGCCAGCAGCCAACTATGGGACAATTCCGATACGCAGTATTTT
size: -; J: TRBJ1-2; D: -; V: TRBV19; CDR3: CASNPSGVGYGYTF; DNA: TGTGCCAGTAACCCTTCAGGGGTGGGCTATGGCTACACCTTC
size: few; J: TRBJ2-1; D: TRBD2; V: TRBV10-3; CDR3: CAINSGGTGSYNEQFF; DNA: TGTGCCATCAATAGCGGGGGCACCGGGTCCTACAATGAGCAGTTCTTC
size: -; J: TRBJ1-1; D: -; V: TRBV3-1/TRBV3-2; CDR3: CASTLGGNTEAFF; DNA: TGTGCCAGCACCCTAGGAGGAAACACTGAAGCTTTCTTT
size: -; J: TRBJ2-2; D: TRBD2; V: TRBV5-4; CDR3: CASSYGEGTGELFF; DNA: TGTGCCAGCAGCTACGGGGAGGGGACCGGGGAGCTGTTTTTT
size: -; J: TRBJ1-1; D: -; V: TRBV6-5; CDR3: CASSYSQGNTEAFF; DNA: TGTGCCAGCAGTTACTCGCAGGGTAACACTGAAGCTTTCTTT
size: -; J: TRBJ1-5; D: TRBD1; V: TRBV19; CDR3: CASSIVRGSNQPQHF; DNA: TGTGCCAGTAGTATAGTCAGGGGGAGCAATCAGCCCCAGCATTTT
size: -; J: TRBJ2-6; D: -; V: TRBV2; CDR3: CASSEKGLIGSSGANVLTF; DNA: TGTGCCAGCAGTGAAAAGGGACTCATCGGAAGCTCTGGGGCCAACGTCCTGACTTTC
size: few; J: TRBJ1-5; D: -; V: TRBV10-3; CDR3: CAISDGDIISNQPQHF; DNA: TGTGCCATCAGTGATGGTGACATCATTAGCAATCAGCCCCAGCATTTT
size: -; J: TRBJ1-3; D: -; V: TRBV28; CDR3: CASSSPRGSIRNTIYF; DNA: TGTGCCAGCAGTTCACCCAGGGGTAGTATTAGAAACACCATATATTTT
size: -; J: TRBJ1-5; D: -; V: TRBV6-4; CDR3: CASRGSRQGDQPQHF; DNA: TGTGCCAGCAGGGGTTCTAGGCAGGGCGATCAGCCCCAGCATTTT
size: -; J: TRBJ1-4; D: -; V: TRBV2; CDR3: CASSENPTGSNEKLFF; DNA: TGTGCCAGCAGTGAAAACCCAACAGGGTCTAATGAAAAACTGTTTTTT
size: -; J: TRBJ1-2; D: -; V: TRBV28; CDR3: CASSLGRGRYGYTF; DNA: TGTGCCAGCAGCCTCGGACGGGGGAGGTATGGCTACACCTTC
size: once; J: TRBJ2-1; D: TRBD2; V: TRBV27; CDR3: CASSARTSGGNEQFF; DNA: TGTGCCAGCAGTGCCCGGACTAGCGGGGGTAATGAGCAGTTCTTC
size: -; J: TRBJ2-1; D: TRBD1; V: TRBV5-6; CDR3: CATSYRGVTVNEQFF; DNA: TGTGCCACATCTTACAGGGGTGTAACGGTAAATGAGCAGTTCTTC
size: -; J: TRBJ2-1; D: -; V: TRBV2; CDR3: CASSEVSSRFF; DNA: TGTGCCAGCAGTGAAGTCTCCTCGAGGTTCTTC
size: -; J: TRBJ1-1; D: -; V: TRBV21-1; CDR3: CASSPRGEAFF; DNA: TGTGCCAGCAGCCCCCGAGGTGAAGCTTTCTTT
size: -; J: TRBJ1-5; D: -; V: TRBV18; CDR3: CASSPPGGNQPQHF; DNA: TGTGCCAGCTCACCACCGGGCGGCAATCAGCCCCAGCATTTT
size: -; J: TRBJ1-1; D: TRBD1; V: TRBV6-5; CDR3: CASKGQAVPSTEAFF; DNA: TGTGCCAGCAAAGGACAGGCCGTCCCGTCCACTGAAGCTTTCTTT
size: -; J: TRBJ1-2; D: TRBD1; V: TRBV18; CDR3: CASSASRGQGHGYTF; DNA: TGTGCCAGCTCAGCTTCACGCGGACAGGGGCATGGCTACACCTTC
size: -; J: TRBJ2-6; D: TRBD2; V: TRBV6-1; CDR3: CASSATSGGSGANVLTF; DNA: TGTGCCAGCAGTGCGACTAGCGGGGGCTCTGGGGCCAACGTCCTGACTTTC
size: -; J: TRBJ2-1; D: -; V: TRBV7-9; CDR3: CASSRGEEPVLGFF; DNA: TGTGCCAGCAGCCGAGGAGAAGAACCGGTCCTTGGGTTCTTC
size: -; J: TRBJ1-5; D: -; V: TRBV6-6; CDR3: CASSPSGLGGGGQPQHF; DNA: TGTGCCAGCAGTCCGAGCGGGTTAGGGGGAGGGGGTCAGCCCCAGCATTTT
size: -; J: TRBJ2-3; D: -; V: TRBV3-1/TRBV3-2; CDR3: CASSQRGGDTQYF; DNA: TGTGCCAGCAGCCAAAGGGGGGGGGATACGCAGTATTTT
size: -; J: TRBJ1-4; D: -; V: TRBV13; CDR3: CASSSRGRGDEKLFF; DNA: TGTGCCAGCAGCTCCCGAGGGCGAGGCGATGAAAAACTGTTTTTT
size: -; J: TRBJ2-3; D: -; V: TRBV25-1; CDR3: CASSPADTQYF; DNA: TGTGCCAGCAGCCCAGCAGATACGCAGTATTTT
size: -; J: TRBJ2-1; D: TRBD2; V: TRBV19; CDR3: CASNQRGNYNEQFF; DNA: TGTGCCAGTAACCAGCGGGGGAACTACAATGAGCAGTTCTTC
size: -; J: TRBJ2-5; D: TRBD1; V: TRBV19; CDR3: CASSIWAGTGKKETQYF; DNA: TGTGCCAGTAGTATATGGGCAGGGACAGGAAAAAAAGAGACCCAGTACTTC
size: -; J: TRBJ2-5; D: -; V: TRBV4-1; CDR3: CASSPLGGGPETQYF; DNA: TGCGCCAGCAGCCCATTAGGCGGGGGCCCAGAGACCCAGTACTTC
size: -; J: TRBJ2-3; D: -; V: TRBV5-1; CDR3: CASRKEGDTQYF; DNA: TGCGCCAGCAGGAAGGAGGGGGATACGCAGTATTTT
size: -; J: TRBJ2-7; D: TRBD2; V: TRBV11-2; CDR3: CASTLASGVPYEQYF; DNA: TGTGCCAGCACCTTGGCTAGCGGGGTCCCCTACGAGCAGTACTTC
size: few; J: TRBJ1-2; D: -; V: TRBV3-1/TRBV3-2; CDR3: CASSWFWGEYGYTF; DNA: TGTGCCAGCAGCTGGTTCTGGGGCGAATATGGCTACACCTTC
size: -; J: TRBJ1-1; D: -; V: TRBV18; CDR3: CASSLGGTDNTEAFF; DNA: TGTGCCAGCTCTCTCGGGGGAACGGACAACACTGAAGCTTTCTTT
size: -; J: TRBJ1-1; D: -; V: TRBV24-1; CDR3: CATSAAGVTEAFF; DNA: TGTGCCACCAGTGCCGCCGGGGTCACTGAAGCTTTCTTT
size: -; J: TRBJ2-5; D: -; V: TRBV24-1; CDR3: CATSDDKETQYF; DNA: TGTGCCACCAGTGATGACAAAGAGACCCAGTACTTC
size: -; J: TRBJ2-3; D: TRBD2; V: TRBV5-6; CDR3: CASRERGKGVDTQYF; DNA: TGTGCCAGCAGGGAGCGGGGGAAAGGGGTAGATACGCAGTATTTT
size: -; J: TRBJ2-3; D: -; V: TRBV29-1; CDR3: CSVLERAGTDTQYF; DNA: -
size: -; J: TRBJ1-1; D: -; V: TRBV28; CDR3: CASSLMRGIEAFF; DNA: TGTGCCAGCAGCCTGATGAGGGGGATTGAAGCTTTCTTT
size: once; J: TRBJ2-7; D: -; V: TRBV7-8; CDR3: CASSAPGVPPEEYF; DNA: TGTGCCAGCAGCGCCCCGGGGGTCCCCCCTGAGGAGTACTTC
size: -; J: TRBJ1-1; D: -; V: TRBV10-1; CDR3: CASSEAGKNTEAFF; DNA: TGCGCCAGCAGTGAGGCCGGGAAGAACACTGAAGCTTTCTTT
size: -; J: TRBJ2-1; D: TRBD2; V: TRBV12-3/TRBV12-4; CDR3: CASSPSGREQFF; DNA: TGTGCCAGCAGCCCTAGCGGGCGGGAGCAGTTCTTC
size: -; J: TRBJ2-7; D: TRBD2; V: TRBV2; CDR3: CASRGGAPQAYEQYF; DNA: TGTGCCAGCAGGGGAGGGGCTCCCCAGGCCTACGAGCAGTACTTC
size: -; J: TRBJ2-4; D: -; V: TRBV2; CDR3: CASSGQGWAKNIQYF; DNA: TGTGCCAGCAGTGGGCAGGGATGGGCCAAAAACATTCAGTACTTC
size: -; J: TRBJ2-7; D: TRBD2; V: TRBV10-1; CDR3: CASSDRGDGNIRQQYF; DNA: TGCGCCAGCAGTGATCGGGGGGACGGGAACATTCGGCAGCAGTACTTC
size: -; J: TRBJ2-6; D: -; V: TRBV10-3; CDR3: CAIRGTGAFSGANVLTF; DNA: TGTGCCATCAGGGGCACAGGTGCCTTCTCTGGGGCCAACGTCCTGACTTTC
size: once; J: TRBJ2-7; D: TRBD1; V: TRBV5-8; CDR3: CASSRGTGGSYEQYF; DNA: TGTGCCAGCAGCCGGGGGACAGGGGGCTCCTACGAGCAGTACTTC
size: -; J: TRBJ2-5; D: -; V: TRBV30; CDR3: CAWTPLGRGETQYF; DNA: TGTGCCTGGACCCCTCTCGGCAGAGGGGAGACCCAGTACTTC
size: -; J: TRBJ1-3; D: -; V: TRBV10-3; CDR3: CAISASPSGNTIYF; DNA: TGTGCCATCAGTGCAAGCCCCTCTGGAAACACCATATATTTT
size: -; J: TRBJ2-2; D: TRBD2; V: TRBV5-1; CDR3: CASSLEAGVLTGELFF; DNA: TGCGCCAGCAGCTTGGAAGCGGGGGTCCTCACCGGGGAGCTGTTTTTT
size: -; J: TRBJ2-7; D: TRBD2; V: TRBV2; CDR3: CASSELAGGATYEQYF; DNA: TGTGCCAGCAGTGAGCTAGCGGGGGGGGCAACCTACGAGCAGTACTTC